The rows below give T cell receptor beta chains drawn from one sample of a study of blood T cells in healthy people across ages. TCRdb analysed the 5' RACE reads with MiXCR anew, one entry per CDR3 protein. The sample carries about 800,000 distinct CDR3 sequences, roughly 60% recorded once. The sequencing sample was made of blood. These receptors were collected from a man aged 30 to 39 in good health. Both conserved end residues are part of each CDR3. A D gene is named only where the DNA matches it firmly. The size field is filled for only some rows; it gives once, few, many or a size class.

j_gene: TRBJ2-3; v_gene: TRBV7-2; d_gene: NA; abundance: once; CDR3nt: TGTGCCAGCAGCTCCTACCGTGGGGTAGATACGCAGTATTTT; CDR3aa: CASSSYRGVDTQYF
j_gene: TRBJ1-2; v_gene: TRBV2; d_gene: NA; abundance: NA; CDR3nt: TGTGCCACAGACAGTTTCTATGGCTACACCTTC; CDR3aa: CATDSFYGYTF
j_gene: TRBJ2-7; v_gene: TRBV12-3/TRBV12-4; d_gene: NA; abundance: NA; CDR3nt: TGTGCCAGCAGTTATAACAGGGCTATTGACGAGCAGTACTTC; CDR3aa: CASSYNRAIDEQYF
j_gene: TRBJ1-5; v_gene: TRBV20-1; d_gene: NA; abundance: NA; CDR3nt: TGCAGTGCTACGGTCGAAAACGGCGACCCTAGCAATCAGCCCCAGCATTTT; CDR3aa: CSATVENGDPSNQPQHF
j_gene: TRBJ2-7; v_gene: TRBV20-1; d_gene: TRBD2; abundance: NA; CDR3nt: TGCAGTGCCTCGACTAGCGGGAGCTCCGAGCAGTACTTC; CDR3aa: CSASTSGSSEQYF
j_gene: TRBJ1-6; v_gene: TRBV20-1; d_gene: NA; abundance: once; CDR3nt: TGCAGTGCTAGAGATGGAAAGGCGGGCTCCTATAATTCACCCCTCCACTTT; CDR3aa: CSARDGKAGSYNSPLHF
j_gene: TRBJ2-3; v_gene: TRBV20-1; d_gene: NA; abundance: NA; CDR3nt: TGCAGTGCTAGTGTCAGCGCCCCAGATACGCAGTATTTT; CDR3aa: CSASVSAPDTQYF
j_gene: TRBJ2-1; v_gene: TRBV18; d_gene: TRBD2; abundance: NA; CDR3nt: TGTGCCAGCGCCACTAGCGACTACAATGAGCAGTTCTTC; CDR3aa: CASATSDYNEQFF
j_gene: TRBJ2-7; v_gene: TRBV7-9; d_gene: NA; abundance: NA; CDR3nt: TGTGCCAGCAGCTTAGGTTGGCCGCGCGACGAGCAGTACTTC; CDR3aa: CASSLGWPRDEQYF
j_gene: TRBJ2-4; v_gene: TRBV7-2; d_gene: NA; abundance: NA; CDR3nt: TGTGCCAGCAGCCGGACGGGACTCCCGGTTGAGTACTTC; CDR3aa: CASSRTGLPVEYF
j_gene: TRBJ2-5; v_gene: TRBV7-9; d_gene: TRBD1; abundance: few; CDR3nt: TGTGCCAGCAGCTACCGGGACAGAAAAGAGACCCAGTACTTC; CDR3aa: CASSYRDRKETQYF
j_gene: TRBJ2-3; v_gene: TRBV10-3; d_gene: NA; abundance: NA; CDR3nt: TGTGCCATCAGGGATCCGGGGTACGCAGATACGCAGTATTTT; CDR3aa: CAIRDPGYADTQYF
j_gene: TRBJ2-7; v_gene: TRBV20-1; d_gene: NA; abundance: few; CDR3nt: TGCAGTGCTAGGGACCCATTGGGCGAGCAGTACTTC; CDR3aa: CSARDPLGEQYF
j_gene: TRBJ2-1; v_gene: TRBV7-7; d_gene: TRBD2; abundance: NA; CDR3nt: TGTGCCAGCAGCTTGGGATCTGCGGGGGGAGAGAATGAGCAGTTCTTC; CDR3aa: CASSLGSAGGENEQFF
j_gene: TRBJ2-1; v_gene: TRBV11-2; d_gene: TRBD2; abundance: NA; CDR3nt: TGTGCCAGCAGTCGCCTCCTGGGAGGGTTCGATGAGCAGTTCTTC; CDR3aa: CASSRLLGGFDEQFF
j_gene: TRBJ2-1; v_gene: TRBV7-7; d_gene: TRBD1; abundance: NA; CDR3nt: TGTGCCAGCAGCCCCCGGGACAGCGATAACAATGAGCAGTTCTTC; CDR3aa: CASSPRDSDNNEQFF
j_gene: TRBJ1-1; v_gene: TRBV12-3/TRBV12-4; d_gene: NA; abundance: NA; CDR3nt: TGTGCCAGCAGTTTTGAGGGGGGTGGGTCTGAAGCTTTCTTT; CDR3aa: CASSFEGGGSEAFF
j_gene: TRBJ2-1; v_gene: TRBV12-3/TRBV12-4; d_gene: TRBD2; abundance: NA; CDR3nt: TGTGCCAGCAGTCTATCTAGCGGCAATGAGCAGTTCTTC; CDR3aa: CASSLSSGNEQFF
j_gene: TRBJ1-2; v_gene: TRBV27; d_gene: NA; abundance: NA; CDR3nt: TGTGCCAGCAGTTTGCGGGGTTCAAACTATGGCTACACCTTC; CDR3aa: CASSLRGSNYGYTF
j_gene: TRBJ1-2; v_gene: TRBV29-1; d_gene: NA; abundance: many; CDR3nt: TGCAGCGTTGACCCGTTGCGGGGGGTCGGGGGCTACACCTTC; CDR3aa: CSVDPLRGVGGYTF
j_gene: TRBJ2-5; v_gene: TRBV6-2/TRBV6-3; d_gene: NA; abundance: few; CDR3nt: TGTGCCAGCAGCGACGCCTCTTGGAGTCCAGAGACCCAGTACTTC; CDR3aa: CASSDASWSPETQYF
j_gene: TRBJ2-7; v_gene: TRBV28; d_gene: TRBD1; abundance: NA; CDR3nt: TGTGCCAGCAGTTTTTGGGACAGAGACTCCTACGAGCAGTACTTC; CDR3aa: CASSFWDRDSYEQYF
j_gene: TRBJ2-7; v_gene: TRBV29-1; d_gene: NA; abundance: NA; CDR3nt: TGCAGCGCTGACGGGACGTACCAGGGTGAGCAGTACTTC; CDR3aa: CSADGTYQGEQYF
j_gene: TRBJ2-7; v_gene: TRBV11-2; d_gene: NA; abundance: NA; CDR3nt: TGTGCCAGCAGCTCTGGTCTCACGAGGTCGACCTACGAGCAGTACTTC; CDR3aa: CASSSGLTRSTYEQYF
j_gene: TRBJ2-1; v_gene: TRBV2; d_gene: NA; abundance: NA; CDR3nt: TGTGCCAGCAACCGGGACAAAAGGAATGAGCAGTTCTTC; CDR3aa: CASNRDKRNEQFF
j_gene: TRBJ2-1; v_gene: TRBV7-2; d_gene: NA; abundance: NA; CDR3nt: TGTGCCAGCAGCTTAAGACGGAGCTCCTACGAGCAGTTCTTC; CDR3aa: CASSLRRSSYEQFF
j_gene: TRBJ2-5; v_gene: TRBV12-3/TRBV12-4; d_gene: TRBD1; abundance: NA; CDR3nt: TGTGCCAGCAGCACTACGGGGACAGAGCAGTACTTC; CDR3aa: CASSTTGTEQYF
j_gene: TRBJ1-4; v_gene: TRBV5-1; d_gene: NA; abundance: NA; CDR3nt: TGCGCCAGCAGCTTAATTCCCGGTGTTGGGAATGAAAAACTGTTTTTT; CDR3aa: CASSLIPGVGNEKLFF
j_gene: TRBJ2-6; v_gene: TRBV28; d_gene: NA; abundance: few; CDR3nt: TGTGCCAGCAGTTTATACCGGCTGGGCGGGGCCAACGTCCTGACTTTC; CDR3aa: CASSLYRLGGANVLTF
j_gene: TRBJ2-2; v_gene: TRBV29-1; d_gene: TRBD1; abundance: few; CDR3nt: TGCAGCGTTCGGGGACAGGGTACCGGGGAGCTGTTTTTT; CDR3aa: CSVRGQGTGELFF
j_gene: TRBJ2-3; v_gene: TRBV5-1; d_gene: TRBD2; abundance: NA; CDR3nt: TGCGCCAGCAGCTTGTATTCCGGACTAGCGTTCACAGATACGCAGTATTTT; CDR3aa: CASSLYSGLAFTDTQYF
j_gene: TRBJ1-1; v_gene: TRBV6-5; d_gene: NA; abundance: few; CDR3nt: TGTGCCAGCAGTTTCACCCCGAACACTGAAGCTTTCTTT; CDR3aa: CASSFTPNTEAFF
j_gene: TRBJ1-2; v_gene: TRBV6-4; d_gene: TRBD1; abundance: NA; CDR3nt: TGTGCCAGCAGTGACCAGGACAGGGGGCGGTCGGGCTACACCTTC; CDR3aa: CASSDQDRGRSGYTF
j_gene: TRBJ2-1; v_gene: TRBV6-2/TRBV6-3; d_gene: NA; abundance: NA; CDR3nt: TGTGCCAGCATCTCGATGTCCGGGGTACGGGGTGAGCAGTTCTTC; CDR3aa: CASISMSGVRGEQFF
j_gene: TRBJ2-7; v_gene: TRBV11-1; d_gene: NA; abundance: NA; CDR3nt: TGTGTCAGCAGCAAAGTAGGAGGGAGAGACTACGAGCAGTACTTC; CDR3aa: CVSSKVGGRDYEQYF
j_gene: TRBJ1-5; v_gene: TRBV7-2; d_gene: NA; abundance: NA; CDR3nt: TGTGCCAGCACCGCCAGGGTAGGTGGTGATCAGCCCCAGCATTTT; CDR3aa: CASTARVGGDQPQHF
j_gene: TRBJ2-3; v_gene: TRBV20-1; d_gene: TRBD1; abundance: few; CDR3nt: TGCAGTGCGAGACGGATGATCGGGCAGGGGGGCACAGATACGCAGTATTTT; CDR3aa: CSARRMIGQGGTDTQYF
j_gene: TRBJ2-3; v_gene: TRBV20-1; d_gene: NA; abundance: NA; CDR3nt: TGCAGTGCTAAGGTTTTTGTTGTGACTAACACAGATACGCAGTATTTT; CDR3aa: CSAKVFVVTNTDTQYF
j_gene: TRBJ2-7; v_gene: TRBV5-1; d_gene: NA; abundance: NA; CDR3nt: TGCGCCAGCAGCAAGGAGCAGGGGAACGAGCAGTACTTC; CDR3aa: CASSKEQGNEQYF
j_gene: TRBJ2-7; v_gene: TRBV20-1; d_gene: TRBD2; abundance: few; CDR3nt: TGCAGTGCTAGAGATCCGGGGGGACGGTCCTACGAGCAGTACTTC; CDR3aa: CSARDPGGRSYEQYF
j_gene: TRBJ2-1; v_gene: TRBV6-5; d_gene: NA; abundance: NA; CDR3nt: TGTGCCAGCAGTTACTCGTGGGACAATGAGCAGTTCTTC; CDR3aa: CASSYSWDNEQFF
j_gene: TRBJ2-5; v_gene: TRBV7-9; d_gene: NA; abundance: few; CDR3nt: TGTGCCAGCAGCGGCCGCGGGGATACGTACCAAGAGACCCAGTACTTC; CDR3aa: CASSGRGDTYQETQYF
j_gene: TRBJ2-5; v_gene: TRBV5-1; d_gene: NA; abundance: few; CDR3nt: TGCGCCAGCAGCTTTTTCGGTTGGGCTGAAGAGACCCAGTACTTC; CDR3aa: CASSFFGWAEETQYF
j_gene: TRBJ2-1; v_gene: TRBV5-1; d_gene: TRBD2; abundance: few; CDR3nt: TGCGCCAGCAGCTCGGGACTAGAGGTTGTCGATGAGCAGTTCTTC; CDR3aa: CASSSGLEVVDEQFF
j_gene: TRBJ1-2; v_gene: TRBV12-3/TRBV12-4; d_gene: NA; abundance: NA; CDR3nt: TGTGCCAGCAGTTTAGTAAATAACTATGGCTACACCTTC; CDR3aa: CASSLVNNYGYTF
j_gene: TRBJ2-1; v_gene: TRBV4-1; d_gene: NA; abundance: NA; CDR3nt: TGCGCCAGCAGCCAAAAAGCTTACGATGAGCAGTTCTTC; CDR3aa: CASSQKAYDEQFF
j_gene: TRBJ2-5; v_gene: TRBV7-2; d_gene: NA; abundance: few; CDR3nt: TGTGCCAGCAGCGCCCAGGGACGGTACCAAGAGACCCAGTACTTC; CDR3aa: CASSAQGRYQETQYF
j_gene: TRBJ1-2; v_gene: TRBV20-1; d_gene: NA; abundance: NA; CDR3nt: TGCAGTGCTAGAGATCCCACAATTGTTGGCTACACCTTC; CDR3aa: CSARDPTIVGYTF
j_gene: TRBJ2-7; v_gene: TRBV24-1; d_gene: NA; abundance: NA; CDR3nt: TGTGCCACCTATATCGAACCGTCGGGACAAGATCCCCACTACGAGCAGTACTTC; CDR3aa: CATYIEPSGQDPHYEQYF
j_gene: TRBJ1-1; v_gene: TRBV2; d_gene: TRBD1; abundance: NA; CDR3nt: TGTGCCAGCAAGCGGGGACAGTTGAACACTGAAGCTTTCTTT; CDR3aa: CASKRGQLNTEAFF